The 3 T cell receptor beta chains below come from one sample, sequenced in a study of cytomegalovirus exposure and HLA in healthy donors. A multiplex PCR was run with 60 Vbeta primers and 13 Jbeta primers. Clones were sequenced by immunoSEQ multiplex PCR, and TCRdb holds only the in-frame ones, with some missing. Of around 100,000 clones in the sample, roughly 80% were seen once. Material: PBMCs. The receptors shown here come from a female donor in good health and CMV-seropositive.

The genes are TRBV19 and TRBJ2-7, with 8 positions matching TRBD1. The V and J ends lost 6 bases and 4 bases, in that order; junction bases with no gene match: 11. Germline-derived CDR1 and CDR2 are LNHDA and SQIVND (reference sequence). The CDR3 is made up of 15 amino acids. CDR3 in amino acids: CASRPDRGGEYEQYF. The DNA for the CDR3 is TGTGCCAGTAGACCAGACAGGGGTGGGGAGTACGAGCAGTACTTC.

The V call is TRBV29-1, the J call TRBJ1-3; D not certain. With 5 bases removed from V and 0 bases from J, the gap between germline ends came to 14 bases. The CDR3 sequence is 15 residues long. From germline, CDR1 is SQVTM and CDR2 ANQGSEA. Here the CDR3 reads CSVLTLTFSGNTIYF. As DNA, the CDR3 is TGCAGCGTTCTGACTCTTACCTTCTCTGGAAACACCATATATTTT.

The chain couples TRBV29-1 to TRBJ1-4; weak D call: TRBD1 (6 bases). V lost 3 bases and J lost 8, with 16 bases in between. The germline CDR1 and CDR2 sequences are SQVTM and ANQGSEA. This CDR3 comprises 14 residues. The CDR3 DNA follows: TGCAGCGTTGAGACCGCCAGGGGTGGGGAAAAACTGTTTTTT. Its protein product is CSVETARGGEKLFF.